Listed below are T cell receptor beta chains from one sample, sequenced in a study of blood T cell repertoires in COVID-19. Sequencing used immunoSEQ multiplex PCR; TCRdb keeps in-frame clones, though not all of them. The sample includes around 190,000 clones, approximately 85% of them seen just once. Sequenced input: peripheral blood. These receptors all come from a woman older than 75 with acute or convalescent COVID-19. The CDR3 runs from the conserved cysteine through the conserved F or W. Each record gives: V gene, J gene, clone size, D gene, CDR3 protein, CDR3 DNA. D genes are given only for firm matches. Not all rows give a size; the values are once, few, many and, for expanded clones, a class.

>TRBV27|TRBJ1-5|few|TRBD1
CASSLNRGRGPQHF
TGTGCCAGCAGTTTGAACAGGGGGAGAGGGCCCCAGCATTTT
>TRBV6-5|TRBJ2-5|NA|NA
CASTPRGAGWETQYF
TGTGCCAGCACCCCCAGGGGGGCCGGATGGGAGACCCAGTACTTC
>TRBV19|TRBJ2-2|NA|NA
CASSIVVYTGPSTGELFF
TGTGCCAGTAGTATAGTCGTTTACACGGGTCCTTCGACCGGGGAGCTGTTTTTT
>TRBV18|TRBJ1-1|NA|NA
CASSLQTGNTEAFF
TGTGCCAGCTCTCTTCAGACAGGCAACACTGAAGCTTTCTTT
>TRBV7-2|TRBJ1-1|NA|NA
CASSLLRDNTEAFF
TGTGCCAGCAGCTTATTGAGAGATAACACTGAAGCTTTCTTT
>TRBV11-2|TRBJ2-4|once|TRBD1
CASSIIPGTGGKNIQYF
TGTGCCAGCAGTATTATCCCCGGAACAGGGGGCAAAAACATTCAGTACTTC
>TRBV9|TRBJ1-2|NA|NA
CASSPGGDSGYTF
TGTGCCAGCAGCCCAGGCGGGGACTCTGGCTACACCTTC
>TRBV25-1|TRBJ2-2|NA|NA
CASSAREWGSGELFF
TGTGCCAGCAGTGCACGGGAGTGGGGCTCCGGGGAGCTGTTTTTT
>TRBV18|TRBJ1-5|NA|TRBD1
CASSKGSTGAHQPQHF
TGTGCCAGCTCAAAAGGATCGACAGGGGCCCATCAGCCCCAGCATTTT
>TRBV24-1|TRBJ1-5|NA|NA
CATSSSDGGSVNQPQHF
TGTGCCACCAGTTCCTCGGACGGAGGCAGTGTCAATCAGCCCCAGCATTTT
>TRBV27|TRBJ2-1|NA|NA
CASSSGHQVHNEQFF
TGTGCCAGCAGTTCAGGACACCAGGTCCACAATGAGCAGTTCTTC
>TRBV6-6|TRBJ2-2|few|NA
CASRQQGTGELFF
TGTGCCAGCAGGCAACAGGGCACCGGGGAGCTGTTTTTT
>TRBV6-5|TRBJ1-5|NA|TRBD1
CASTLSGGGQPQHF
TGTGCCAGCACCCTCTCAGGGGGCGGTCAGCCCCAGCATTTT
>TRBV29-1|TRBJ1-1|NA|NA
CSVPQPGDTEAFF
TGCAGCGTTCCCCAGCCCGGGGACACTGAAGCTTTCTTT
>TRBV25-1|TRBJ1-1|few|NA
CASSAAGVYTEAFF
TGTGCCAGCAGTGCCGCGGGGGTCTATACTGAAGCTTTCTTT
>TRBV4-1|TRBJ2-7|once|NA
CASSQDHREGGEQYF
TGCGCCAGCAGCCAAGATCACAGGGAAGGTGGCGAGCAGTACTTC
>TRBV7-2|TRBJ2-2|NA|NA
CASSLLGGPSTGELFF
TGTGCCAGCAGCTTATTGGGGGGGCCGAGCACCGGGGAGCTGTTTTTT
>TRBV10-3|TRBJ1-1|NA|TRBD1
CAISGPNLSPGGAGRTEAFF
TGTGCCATCAGTGGGCCGAATCTCTCTCCAGGGGGCGCAGGGCGTACCGAAGCTTTCTTT
>TRBV28|TRBJ1-3|NA|NA
CASSLGTTSGNTIYF
TGTGCCAGCAGTTTAGGGACAACCTCTGGAAACACCATATATTTT
>TRBV6-6|TRBJ1-3|NA|NA
CASSGGLTGNTIYF
TGTGCCAGCTCGGGGGGGCTCACTGGAAACACCATATATTTT
>TRBV5-1|TRBJ2-3|once|NA
CASSQATRGDTQYF
TGCGCCAGCAGCCAGGCCACCAGGGGAGATACGCAGTATTTT
>TRBV7-2|TRBJ1-2|NA|NA
CASRFSGYSGYGYTF
TGTGCCAGCAGATTTTCAGGGTACTCAGGCTATGGCTACACCTTC
>TRBV4-3|TRBJ1-2|NA|TRBD1
CASSQDLQGELLVANYGYTF
TGCGCCAGCAGCCAAGATTTGCAGGGGGAACTGCTAGTCGCTAACTATGGCTACACCTTC
>TRBV29-1|TRBJ1-2|NA|NA
CSAASPNSGSGYTF
TGCAGCGCCGCCTCCCCAAATTCCGGTTCAGGCTACACCTTC
>TRBV5-6|TRBJ1-5|NA|NA
CASSSGPQGWSNQPQHF
TGTGCCAGCAGCTCCGGCCCTCAGGGATGGAGCAATCAGCCCCAGCATTTT
>TRBV7-9|TRBJ2-7|NA|TRBD1
CASSTDRVLNEQYF
TGTGCCAGCAGCACAGACAGGGTTCTGAACGAGCAGTACTTC
>TRBV15|TRBJ2-1|NA|TRBD2
CATSRLGTSGSWGYNEQFF
TGTGCCACCAGCAGACTCGGGACTAGCGGGAGTTGGGGCTACAATGAGCAGTTCTTC
>TRBV29-1|TRBJ2-2|once|TRBD1
CSVLRGLNTGELFF
TGCAGCGTTTTGAGGGGGCTTAACACCGGGGAGCTGTTTTTT
>TRBV2|TRBJ2-7|few|NA
CASSVEDAGYEQYF
TGTGCCAGCAGTGTAGAGGATGCGGGATACGAGCAGTACTTC
>TRBV19|TRBJ2-3|NA|TRBD1
CASSIGTGITDTQYF
TGTGCCAGTAGTATCGGGACAGGGATAACAGATACGCAGTATTTT